This TCR beta chain was sequenced for a study of blood T cell repertoires in COVID-19. In regard to this clone: An end of the junction differs from the germline gene, which may be a read error. The same CDR3 can be traced to other DNA sequences in this sample.

Profiled with immunoSEQ multiplex PCR; TCRdb holds only in-frame clones, not every one. The table includes over 45,000 clones, approximately 80% detected once. The V gene's germline CDR1 is MGHDK and CDR2 SYGVNS. The CDR3 runs to 14 residues. Sequenced sample: peripheral blood. V and J are TRBV25-1 and TRBJ2-5; a weak D match, TRBD1 (6 bases). The sequence derives from a man aged 55 to 70 with acute or convalescent COVID-19. In nucleotides, the CDR3 is TGTGCCAGCAGACCAGGGGTCTACCAAGAGACCCAATACTTC. Encoded protein: CASRPGVYQETQYF.